This T cell receptor beta chain is drawn from a study of T cells after posttransplantation cyclophosphamide. The method was immunoSEQ multiplex PCR; TCRdb's version includes in-frame clones alone and lacks a portion of them. This sample comprises roughly 14,000 clones, none seen once only. Study-level points and caveats: Donor-recipient repertoire similarity was low at 1-2 months, rising over year one. TRB clonality was highly associated with recipient CMV seropositivity and reactivation. Blood and skin or GI T cell repertoires showed limited TRB overlap.

This clone was seen many times. The antigen is not known. Busulfan-fludarabine conditioning, marrow transplant, and cyclophosphamide on days +3 and +4 were administered. The germline gives CDR1 SEHNR, CDR2 FQNEAQ (reference sequence). With 5 bases removed from V and 3 bases from J, the gap between germline ends came to 14 bases. CDR3 length equals 15 residues. The receptor was isolated from a female patient aged 40-50 years who received an allogeneic stem cell transplant from a related donor, was CMV-positive, and had no GVHD. These T cells may partly come from the graft donor. The source material was PBMCs, sampled about 1,200 days after allogeneic stem cell transplant with posttransplant cyclophosphamide. The chain links TRBV7-9 to TRBJ2-1; a weak D match, TRBD2 (6 bases). The CDR3 loop reads CASSLDPGVYNEQFF. The CDR3 DNA sequence: TGTGCCAGCAGCCTCGACCCGGGAGTCTACAATGAGCAGTTCTTC.